Listed below are T cell receptor beta chains from one sample, sequenced in a study of blood T cell repertoires in COVID-19. The repertoire was sequenced with immunoSEQ multiplex PCR; TCRdb's copy has only in-frame clones and lacks some. The data contain 350,000 to 400,000 clones, 87% of them singletons. The sample comprised PBMCs or T cells enriched from blood (not recorded which). These receptors were obtained from a woman aged 30 to 39 who had recovered from COVID-19. CDR3s leave out the opening cysteine and the closing phenylalanine or tryptophan.

v_gene: TRBV2
j_gene: TRBJ2-1
CDR3aa: ASSGTGGSYNEQF

v_gene: TRBV7-2
j_gene: TRBJ2-2
CDR3aa: ASKWTSGYTGELF

v_gene: TRBV7-2
j_gene: TRBJ2-6
CDR3aa: ASSLGPGGSGANVLT

v_gene: TRBV20-1
j_gene: TRBJ2-3
CDR3aa: SASLAGGADTQY

v_gene: TRBV28
j_gene: TRBJ1-5
CDR3aa: ASSLGDIYQPQH

v_gene: TRBV6-5
j_gene: TRBJ2-4
CDR3aa: ASSYRDRSNIQY

v_gene: TRBV18
j_gene: TRBJ1-1
CDR3aa: ASSPFAWTDLNTEAF

v_gene: TRBV25-1
j_gene: TRBJ2-7
CDR3aa: ASSEVGTGDSEQY

v_gene: TRBV19
j_gene: TRBJ2-7
CDR3aa: ASSGGAYEQY

v_gene: TRBV9
j_gene: TRBJ2-5
CDR3aa: ASSVAGGRVETQY

v_gene: TRBV30
j_gene: TRBJ2-3
CDR3aa: AWKGLAGRTDTQY

v_gene: TRBV7-2
j_gene: TRBJ2-7
CDR3aa: ASSFGQGYEQY

v_gene: TRBV30
j_gene: TRBJ1-4
CDR3aa: AWRTWDSGKLF

v_gene: TRBV11-2
j_gene: TRBJ2-2
CDR3aa: ASSLTVSTGGTGELF

v_gene: TRBV19
j_gene: TRBJ2-1
CDR3aa: ASSTNPTSGSYNEQF

v_gene: TRBV19
j_gene: TRBJ1-2
CDR3aa: ASSLVQGMPFIHGYT

v_gene: TRBV18
j_gene: TRBJ2-1
CDR3aa: ASSPLQGVEQF

v_gene: TRBV4-1
j_gene: TRBJ1-5
CDR3aa: ASSQDITQVNQPQH

v_gene: TRBV2
j_gene: TRBJ2-5
CDR3aa: ASSGGWGEKETQY

v_gene: TRBV5-6
j_gene: TRBJ2-1
CDR3aa: ASSFLREQF

v_gene: TRBV4-1
j_gene: TRBJ2-5
CDR3aa: ASSRLAGVVETQY

v_gene: TRBV6-5
j_gene: TRBJ1-4
CDR3aa: ASNGWTNEKLF

v_gene: TRBV3-1/TRBV3-2
j_gene: TRBJ1-2
CDR3aa: ASSRTGTGNYGYT

v_gene: TRBV4-1
j_gene: TRBJ2-5
CDR3aa: ASSQVPGAQETQY

v_gene: TRBV27
j_gene: TRBJ2-2
CDR3aa: ASRARTNTGELF

v_gene: TRBV2
j_gene: TRBJ1-1
CDR3aa: ASKFGGTEAF

v_gene: TRBV28
j_gene: TRBJ1-5
CDR3aa: ASGWAENQPQH

v_gene: TRBV6-5
j_gene: TRBJ1-6
CDR3aa: ASKRVNANSPLH

v_gene: TRBV9
j_gene: TRBJ2-3
CDR3aa: ASSVIQSTDTQY

v_gene: TRBV3-1/TRBV3-2
j_gene: TRBJ1-5
CDR3aa: ASSRRGGQPQH

v_gene: TRBV25-1
j_gene: TRBJ1-2
CDR3aa: ASSDQGISGYT

v_gene: TRBV19
j_gene: TRBJ1-5
CDR3aa: ASSILADRNQPQH

v_gene: TRBV2
j_gene: TRBJ1-2
CDR3aa: ASRPQGGANYGYT

v_gene: TRBV5-4
j_gene: TRBJ1-2
CDR3aa: ASSHGSEAAYGYT

v_gene: TRBV28
j_gene: TRBJ2-1
CDR3aa: ASVVNGGVIFGYNEQF

v_gene: TRBV3-1/TRBV3-2
j_gene: TRBJ2-6
CDR3aa: ASRNSGANVLT

v_gene: TRBV28
j_gene: TRBJ2-5
CDR3aa: ASSFPVETQY

v_gene: TRBV19
j_gene: TRBJ2-1
CDR3aa: ASSFGYDSRSYNEQF

v_gene: TRBV2
j_gene: TRBJ1-2
CDR3aa: ASSEDRTGDYT

v_gene: TRBV9
j_gene: TRBJ1-3
CDR3aa: ASSPYRGEVSGNTIY

v_gene: TRBV29-1
j_gene: TRBJ2-6
CDR3aa: SVLFSGANVLT

v_gene: TRBV4-1
j_gene: TRBJ2-1
CDR3aa: ASSQGQGFDEQF

v_gene: TRBV5-4
j_gene: TRBJ1-1
CDR3aa: ASSRPTTQGEAF

v_gene: TRBV30
j_gene: TRBJ2-5
CDR3aa: AWSVGGSQY

v_gene: TRBV5-6
j_gene: TRBJ2-6
CDR3aa: ASRLFRLSTGANVLT

v_gene: TRBV21-1
j_gene: TRBJ2-7
CDR3aa: ASSKTPGKRSSRDYEQY

v_gene: TRBV9
j_gene: TRBJ1-3
CDR3aa: ASSVATDPSGNTIY

v_gene: TRBV7-2
j_gene: TRBJ1-6
CDR3aa: ATRGQVTFDSPLH

v_gene: TRBV11-3
j_gene: TRBJ2-3
CDR3aa: ASSLAGGDADTQY

v_gene: TRBV27
j_gene: TRBJ1-2
CDR3aa: ASSPTGDGRGYGYT

v_gene: TRBV11-3
j_gene: TRBJ2-1
CDR3aa: ASSPDGGRKNEQF

v_gene: TRBV5-8
j_gene: TRBJ2-3
CDR3aa: ASSRRDRGTDTQY

v_gene: TRBV27
j_gene: TRBJ2-1
CDR3aa: ASSLSGSNEQF